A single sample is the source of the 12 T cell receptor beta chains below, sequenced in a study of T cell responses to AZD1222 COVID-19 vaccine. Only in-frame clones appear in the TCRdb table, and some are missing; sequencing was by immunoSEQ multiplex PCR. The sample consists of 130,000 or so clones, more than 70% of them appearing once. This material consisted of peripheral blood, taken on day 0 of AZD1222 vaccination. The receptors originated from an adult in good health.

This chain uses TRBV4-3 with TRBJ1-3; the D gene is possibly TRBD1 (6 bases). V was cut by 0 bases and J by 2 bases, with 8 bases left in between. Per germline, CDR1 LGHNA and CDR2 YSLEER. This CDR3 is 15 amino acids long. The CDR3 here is CASSQDRGAGNTIYF. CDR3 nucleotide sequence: TGCGCCAGCAGCCAAGACAGGGGAGCTGGAAACACCATATATTTT.

CDR3 DNA sequence: TGCGCCAGCAGTCCTCCGGGACAGGGGATTACGGACGAAAAACTGTTTTTT. Its translation: CASSPPGQGITDEKLFF. The chain joins TRBV23-1 to TRBJ1-4, with 10 positions matching TRBD1. TRBV23-1 is filed as an ORF, its function uncertain. Germline trimming cut 4 bases from V and 8 bases from J; bases unmatched to any gene: 13. The CDR3 spans 17 residues.

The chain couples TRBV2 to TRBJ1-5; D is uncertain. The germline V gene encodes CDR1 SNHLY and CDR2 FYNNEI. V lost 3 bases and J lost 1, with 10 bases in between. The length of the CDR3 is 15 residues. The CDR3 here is CASSETPVSNQPQHF. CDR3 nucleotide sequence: TGTGCCAGCAGTGAGACCCCAGTGAGCAATCAGCCCCAGCATTTT.

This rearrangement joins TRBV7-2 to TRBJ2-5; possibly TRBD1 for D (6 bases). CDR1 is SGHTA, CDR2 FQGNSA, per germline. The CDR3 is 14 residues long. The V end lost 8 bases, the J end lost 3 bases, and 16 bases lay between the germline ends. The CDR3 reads CASYQGPVEETQYF. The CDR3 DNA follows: TGTGCCAGCTACCAGGGGCCCGTGGAAGAGACCCAGTACTTC.

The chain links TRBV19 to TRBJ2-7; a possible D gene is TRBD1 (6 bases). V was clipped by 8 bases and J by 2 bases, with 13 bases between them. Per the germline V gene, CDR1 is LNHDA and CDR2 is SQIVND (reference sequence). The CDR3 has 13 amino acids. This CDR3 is CASSRGTPYEQYF. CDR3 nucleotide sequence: TGTGCCAGTTCCCGAGGGACACCCTACGAGCAGTACTTC. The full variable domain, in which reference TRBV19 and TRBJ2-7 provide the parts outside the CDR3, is DGGITQSPKYLFRKEGQNVTLSCEQNLNHDAMYWYRQDPGQGLRLIYYSQIVNDFQKGDIAEGYSVSREKKESFPLTVTSAQKNPTAFYLCASSRGTPYEQYFGPGTRLTVT.

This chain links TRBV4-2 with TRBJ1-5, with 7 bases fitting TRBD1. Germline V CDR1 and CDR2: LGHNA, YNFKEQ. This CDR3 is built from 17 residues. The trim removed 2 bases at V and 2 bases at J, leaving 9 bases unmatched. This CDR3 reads CASSQREGARGNQPQHF. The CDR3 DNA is TGTGCCAGCAGCCAACGGGAGGGGGCTCGTGGCAATCAGCCCCAGCATTTT.

CDR3 DNA: TGTGCCAGCAGTTTAAGCCGGACAGTAGGGACTGAAGCTTTCTTT. This codes for CASSLSRTVGTEAFF. The V and J genes are TRBV27 and TRBJ1-1; the D gene is possibly TRBD1 (6 bases). The CDR3 extends over 15 amino acids. Germline CDR1 and CDR2: MNHEY and SMNVEV (reference sequence). Trimming removed 2 bases from V and 5 bases from J, with 15 bases in between.

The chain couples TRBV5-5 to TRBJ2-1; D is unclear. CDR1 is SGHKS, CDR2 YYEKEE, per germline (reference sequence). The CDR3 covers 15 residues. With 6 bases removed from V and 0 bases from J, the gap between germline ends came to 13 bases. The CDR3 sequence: CASTPLLVSYNEQFF. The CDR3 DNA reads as TGTGCCAGCACCCCATTGCTAGTCTCCTACAATGAGCAGTTCTTC.

The CDR3: CASSIVYGYTF. CDR3 coding DNA: TGTGCCAGTAGTATCGTCTATGGCTACACCTTC. The chain uses TRBV19 and TRBJ1-2, with D uncertain. Germline values: CDR1 LNHDA, CDR2 SQIVND (reference sequence). This CDR3 is built from 11 residues. V gave up 3 bases and J gave up 4 bases, with 3 bases separating them.

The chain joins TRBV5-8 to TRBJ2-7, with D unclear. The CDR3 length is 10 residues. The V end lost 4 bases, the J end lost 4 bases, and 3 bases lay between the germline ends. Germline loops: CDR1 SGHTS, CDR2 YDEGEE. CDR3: CASSIYEQYF. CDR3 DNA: TGTGCCAGCAGCATTTACGAGCAGTACTTC.

CDR3: CASQFSINTGELFF. Here the CDR3 DNA reads TGTGCCAGTCAATTTTCTATTAACACCGGGGAGCTGTTTTTT. The chain links TRBV7-9 to TRBJ2-2, with D hard to call. From germline, CDR1 is SEHNR and CDR2 FQNEAQ (reference sequence). The CDR3 extends over 14 amino acids. The V gene lost 9 bases and the J gene lost 2 bases, with 13 bases spanning the gap.

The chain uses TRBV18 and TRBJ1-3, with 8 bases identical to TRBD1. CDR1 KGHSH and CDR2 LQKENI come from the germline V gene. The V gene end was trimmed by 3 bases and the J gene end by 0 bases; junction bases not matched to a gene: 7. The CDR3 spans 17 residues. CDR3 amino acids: CASSPTGATVSGNTIYF. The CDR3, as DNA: TGTGCCAGCTCACCGACAGGGGCTACAGTCTCTGGAAACACCATATATTTT.